The T cell receptor beta chain under discussion was sequenced for a study of naive and memory T cell subsets. This clonotype was seen a few times. Its cognate antigen is unknown. Both TRBC1 and TRBC2 were covered by a beta constant-region primer of two equimolar oligonucleotides. Four rounds of PCR amplified the ligated cDNA using nested alpha and beta constant-region primers plus SP2. TCRdb reanalysed the UMI-ligation and nested PCR reads using MiXCR and keeps one entry per CDR3 protein. The table has over 130,000 distinct CDR3 sequences, approximately 20% seen once. The CDR3 is made up of 14 amino acids. Germline assignment: CDR1 LNHDA and CDR2 SQIVND (reference sequence). The V gene lost 1 base and the J gene lost 6 bases, with 13 bases spanning the gap. Study findings and constraints: A few larger clonotypes appeared in naive repertoires, especially CD8, possibly memory cells re-expressing CD45RA.

CD4 T cells were positively selected, then CD8 T cells from the CD4-negative fraction. Material: naive CD8+ T cells from blood. This TCR derives from a human donor in good health. The chain links TRBV19 to TRBJ2-7; a possible D gene is TRBD2 (6 bases). The CDR3 protein is CASSIGGGAGEQYF. The CDR3 region has the DNA TGTGCCAGTAGTATAGGCGGAGGGGCCGGCGAGCAGTACTTC.